These T cell receptor beta chains were read from a single sample in a study of OX40 agonist ivuxolimab in advanced cancers. Sequencing was performed with immunoSEQ multiplex PCR; in TCRdb, only in-frame clones are kept and a portion is missing. Of some 41,000 clones in the sample, about 85% were seen once. The sequencing here drew on CD4+ or CD8+ T cells sorted from blood, taken in a trial of the OX40 agonist ivuxolimab. All receptors come from an adult with an advanced solid tumor such as melanoma, head and neck, liver or kidney cancer. Both conserved end residues are part of each CDR3. A D gene is named only where the DNA matches it firmly. Clone size is not always given. Where it is, it says once, few, many or a class for expanded clones.

CDR3,DNA,size,J,D,V
CATRGQVDIQYF,TGTGCCACCCGGGGACAGGTAGACATTCAGTACTTC,NA,TRBJ2-4,TRBD1,TRBV2
CASSESGRARYNEQFF,TGTGCCAGCAGTGAGAGCGGGAGGGCGAGATACAATGAGCAGTTCTTC,NA,TRBJ2-1,TRBD2,TRBV27
CASSLFLNTEAFF,TGTGCCAGCAGTTTATTTCTGAACACTGAAGCTTTCTTT,NA,TRBJ1-1,NA,TRBV27
CATSSLRDRGSYEQYF,TGTGCCACCAGCAGCCTCCGGGACAGGGGTTCCTACGAGCAGTACTTC,NA,TRBJ2-7,TRBD1,TRBV15
CASSSLDSITDTQYF,TGTGCCAGTAGTTCTCTGGACAGCATCACAGATACGCAGTATTTT,NA,TRBJ2-3,NA,TRBV19
CASSLGREQFF,TGTGCCAGCAGCTTAGGGAGGGAGCAGTTCTTC,NA,TRBJ2-1,NA,TRBV7-3
CASSGDTDTQYF,TGTGCCAGCAGTGGGGACACAGATACGCAGTATTTT,NA,TRBJ2-3,NA,TRBV9
CASSQEDLAGGNTGELFF,TGCGCCAGCAGCCAAGAGGACTTAGCGGGGGGCAACACCGGGGAGCTGTTTTTT,few,TRBJ2-2,TRBD2,TRBV4-3
CASSYRTGKNTEAFF,TGTGCCAGCAGCTACCGGACAGGGAAGAACACTGAAGCTTTCTTT,NA,TRBJ1-1,TRBD1,TRBV7-9
CASSPTPGTHNEQFF,TGTGCCAGCAGCCCGACTCCCGGGACTCACAATGAGCAGTTCTTC,NA,TRBJ2-1,NA,TRBV11-2
CASSQGGTGGYEQYF,TGCGCCAGCAGCCAAGGGGGGACAGGGGGGTACGAGCAGTACTTC,NA,TRBJ2-7,TRBD1,TRBV4-3
CASSWPGTSLGGEQFF,TGTGCCAGCAGCTGGCCGGGGACTAGCCTTGGGGGTGAGCAGTTCTTC,once,TRBJ2-1,TRBD2,TRBV7-9
CASSQDRGGIMPSTDTQYF,TGTGCCAGCAGCCAAGATCGTGGCGGGATCATGCCGTCCACAGATACGCAGTATTTT,NA,TRBJ2-3,NA,TRBV14
CASSSRSGGEDTDTQYF,TGTGCCAGCAGCTCCCGGAGCGGGGGGGAAGACACAGATACGCAGTATTTT,NA,TRBJ2-3,TRBD2,TRBV7-6
CASSLGQGNEQFF,TGTGCCAGCAGTTTAGGACAGGGCAATGAGCAGTTCTTC,NA,TRBJ2-1,TRBD1,TRBV27
CASSPLTAPGDIQYF,TGCGCCAGCAGCCCATTGACAGCCCCAGGGGACATTCAGTACTTC,few,TRBJ2-4,NA,TRBV4-3
CASSRGTNNEQFF,TGCGCCAGCAGCCGTGGGACAAATAATGAGCAGTTCTTC,NA,TRBJ2-1,NA,TRBV10-1
CASSLTQGETDTQYF,TGTGCCAGCAGCTTAACACAGGGAGAAACAGATACGCAGTATTTT,NA,TRBJ2-3,NA,TRBV7-3
CASSSPDRGLGPEAFF,TGTGCCAGCAGTTCTCCGGACAGGGGGCTGGGCCCTGAAGCTTTCTTT,NA,TRBJ1-1,TRBD1,TRBV28
CASYLGGDSNQPQHF,TGTGCCAGCTACCTCGGGGGGGACAGCAATCAGCCCCAGCATTTT,once,TRBJ1-5,NA,TRBV28
CSGGRPNTGELFF,TGCAGCGGGGGACGGCCAAACACCGGGGAGCTGTTTTTT,NA,TRBJ2-2,NA,TRBV29-1
CASSLELEETQYF,TGCGCCAGCAGCTTGGAACTAGAGGAGACCCAGTACTTC,NA,TRBJ2-5,NA,TRBV5-1
CASSFPEWGGGLATYEQYF,TGTGCCAGCAGCTTCCCCGAGTGGGGGGGAGGACTAGCCACCTACGAGCAGTACTTC,NA,TRBJ2-7,TRBD2,TRBV11-2
CASRGSYNEQFF,TGTGCCAGCAGGGGCTCCTACAATGAGCAGTTCTTC,medium-sized,TRBJ2-1,NA,TRBV27
CASQLQGNSPLHF,TGTGCCAGCCAACTCCAAGGCAATTCACCCCTCCACTTT,NA,TRBJ1-6,NA,TRBV6-5
CASSYRGGWRTEAFF,TGTGCCAGCAGCTATCGTGGAGGGTGGAGGACTGAAGCTTTCTTT,NA,TRBJ1-1,NA,TRBV7-2
CASSFSQNTEAFF,TGTGCCAGCAGCTTTTCCCAGAACACTGAAGCTTTCTTT,NA,TRBJ1-1,NA,TRBV5-4
CASRPGTQQETQYF,TGTGCCAGCAGGCCCGGGACACAACAAGAGACCCAGTACTTC,NA,TRBJ2-5,NA,TRBV6-5
CASSQTEGIYEQYF,TGTGCCAGCAGCCAGACAGAGGGGATATACGAGCAGTACTTC,NA,TRBJ2-7,NA,TRBV5-6
CASSIASSGGANEQFF,TGTGCCAGTAGTATAGCGTCCAGCGGGGGGGCTAATGAGCAGTTCTTC,NA,TRBJ2-1,TRBD2,TRBV19
CATSRDASGRLYNEQFF,TGTGCCACCAGCAGAGACGCTAGCGGGAGACTATACAATGAGCAGTTCTTC,NA,TRBJ2-1,TRBD2,TRBV15
CASSIPGDGTIYF,TGTGCCAGCAGCATTCCGGGCGACGGCACCATATATTTT,few,TRBJ1-3,NA,TRBV9
CASSGLGLYNAGELFF,TGTGCCAGCAGCGGCCTGGGGCTATATAATGCCGGGGAGCTGTTTTTT,NA,TRBJ2-2,NA,TRBV9
CASTPGGLLLYF,TGTGCCAGCACTCCCGGGGGCCTACTTCTATATTTT,NA,TRBJ1-3,NA,TRBV25-1
CASSQYLGPVSSGANVLTF,TGCGCCAGCAGCCAGTACTTGGGGCCAGTCAGCTCTGGGGCCAACGTCCTGACTTTC,once,TRBJ2-6,NA,TRBV5-1
CASSVEETQYF,TGTGCCAGCAGCGTAGAGGAGACCCAGTACTTC,NA,TRBJ2-5,NA,TRBV9
CASSPGQGVEKLFF,TGTGCCAGCAGCCCAGGACAGGGGGTTGAAAAACTGTTTTTT,NA,TRBJ1-4,TRBD1,TRBV7-2
CASSLNTGELFF,TGCGCCAGCAGCCTAAACACCGGGGAGCTGTTTTTT,NA,TRBJ2-2,NA,TRBV5-1
CASSLVRGPYEQYF,TGTGCCAGCAGCCTGGTTAGAGGACCTTACGAGCAGTACTTC,NA,TRBJ2-7,NA,TRBV6-5
CASSREGGNYGYTF,TGCGCCAGCAGCAGAGAAGGGGGTAACTATGGCTACACCTTC,NA,TRBJ1-2,NA,TRBV5-1
CASGAGQLYNSPLHF,TGTGCCAGCGGTGCGGGACAGCTTTATAATTCACCCCTCCACTTT,NA,TRBJ1-6,TRBD1,TRBV6-1
CASSLYGGGDGYTF,TGTGCCAGCAGCTTGTACGGGGGTGGGGATGGCTACACCTTC,once,TRBJ1-2,NA,TRBV5-5
CASITGAYEQYF,TGTGCCAGCATCACCGGAGCCTACGAGCAGTACTTC,once,TRBJ2-7,NA,TRBV21-1
CARSLRGGNQPQHF,TGTGCCAGAAGCCTGAGGGGAGGTAATCAGCCCCAGCATTTT,NA,TRBJ1-5,NA,TRBV5-3
CASSRMDRGYTEAFF,TGTGCCAGTAGTAGAATGGACAGGGGTTACACTGAAGCTTTCTTT,NA,TRBJ1-1,TRBD1,TRBV19
CASSSLGRVKGEQYF,TGTGCCAGCAGCTCCCTGGGACGGGTAAAGGGGGAGCAGTACTTC,once,TRBJ2-5,NA,TRBV21-1
CSALTSGYPGELFF,TGCAGCGCCCTTACCAGCGGGTATCCCGGGGAGCTGTTTTTT,once,TRBJ2-2,NA,TRBV29-1
CASSHNTEGGGYTF,TGTGCCAGCAGCCATAATACAGAGGGCGGCGGCTACACCTTC,NA,TRBJ1-2,NA,TRBV5-4
CASSLVAGGPNEQFF,TGTGCCAGCAGTTTAGTAGCGGGAGGTCCCAATGAGCAGTTCTTC,NA,TRBJ2-1,TRBD2,TRBV27
CASSRRGPGGDKAFF,TGCGCCAGCAGCAGAAGGGGCCCAGGGGGGGATAAAGCTTTCTTT,many,TRBJ1-1,TRBD1,TRBV4-3
CASSSTQGGRYGYTF,TGTGCCAGCAGCTCGACCCAGGGGGGTCGCTATGGCTACACCTTC,NA,TRBJ1-2,TRBD1,TRBV7-9